This T cell receptor beta chain was captured in a study of cytomegalovirus exposure and HLA in healthy donors. The PCR contained 60 Vbeta and 13 Jbeta primers. TCRdb's copy holds only in-frame clones and misses some; the assay was immunoSEQ multiplex PCR. The specimen's table records about 87,000 clones. Germline values: CDR1 MNHNS, CDR2 SASEGT. There are 15 residues in the CDR3. Trimming took 1 base from V and 6 from J; bases not matched to a gene: 5. The rearrangement uses TRBV6-1 and TRBJ2-3, with TRBD1 identical over 9 bases. This receptor was taken from a man between 50 and 59 years old in good health and CMV-seropositive. Source material: PBMCs. This chain's CDR3 is CASSEGTGATDTQYF. CDR3 sequence (DNA): TGTGCCAGCAGTGAAGGGACAGGGGCCACGGATACGCAGTATTTT.